In this sample, the clone carrying this T cell receptor beta chain turned up a few times. The sample belongs to a study of blood T cell repertoires in COVID-19. CDR1 LNHDA and CDR2 SQIVND come from the germline V gene (reference sequence). V lost 3 bases, J lost 0 bases, and 11 bases lay in between. This CDR3 contains 15 residues. The data were produced by immunoSEQ multiplex PCR, yet TCRdb's version contains in-frame clones alone and is incomplete. The sample contains about 160,000 clones, approximately 82% of which appear only once. Sequencing was performed on peripheral blood. This chain joins TRBV19 and TRBJ1-1; D remains unclear. The receptor was derived from a woman aged 40 to 50 with COVID-19, enrolled during active disease. In DNA form, the CDR3 reads TGTGCCAGTAGTATTCCGAAGAGGGTGAACACTGAAGCTTTCTTT. Amino acid sequence: CASSIPKRVNTEAFF.